A single sample gave rise to the 5 T cell receptor beta chains below, sequenced in a study of blood T cell repertoires in COVID-19. Repertoires were generated with immunoSEQ multiplex PCR, while TCRdb's copy carries only in-frame clones and drops some. Of around 70,000 clones listed, around three quarters are singletons. Sequencing input: peripheral blood. Every receptor here comes from a human donor in a cohort sampled during active COVID-19.

The count of this clone is one. The chain employs TRBV11-2 and TRBJ1-1; D unresolved. The CDR3 consists of 12 residues. V was pared by 8 bases and J by 4 bases, with 11 bases between. CDR1 and CDR2 from the germline V gene are SGHAT and FQNNGV. CDR3 sequence: CASLQYPTEAFF. CDR3 in DNA: TGTGCCAGCCTTCAGTATCCCACTGAAGCTTTCTTT. The complete variable domain, with remaining parts taken from reference TRBV11-2 and TRBJ1-1, reads EAGVAQSPRYKIIEKRQSVAFWCNPISGHATLYWYQQILGQGPKLLIQFQNNGVVDDSQLPKDRFSAERLKGVDSTLKIQPAKLEDSAVYLCASLQYPTEAFFGQGTRLTVV.

The chain joins TRBV3-1 (or the pseudogene TRBV3-2) to TRBJ2-5, with D hard to call. The CDR3 has 14 residues. Germline V gene data show CDR1 as LGHDT and CDR2 as YNNKEL (reference sequence). V was clipped by 2 bases and J by 2 bases, with 9 bases between them. DNA for the CDR3: TGTGCCAGCAGCCAACAGTCAGATCAAGAGACCCAGTACTTC. Its translation: CASSQQSDQETQYF.

The J gene is TRBJ2-2, the V gene TRBV27; maybe TRBD1 (6 bases). This CDR3 has 18 residues. V was clipped by 2 bases and J by 3 bases, with 19 bases between them. Germline values: CDR1 MNHEY, CDR2 SMNVEV (reference sequence). This CDR3 is CASSLLGLGARDTGELFF. As DNA, the CDR3 is TGTGCCAGCAGTTTACTCGGACTGGGGGCACGGGACACCGGGGAGCTGTTTTTT.

J is TRBJ2-5 and V is TRBV5-5, with 11 bases that match TRBD1. After removal of 3 bases from V and 5 bases from J, the junction contained 9 bases not matched to a gene. The CDR3 runs to 16 residues. Germline V gene data show CDR1 as SGHKS and CDR2 as YYEKEE (reference sequence). The CDR3 DNA follows: TGTGCCAGCAGCTGGGCTGGCGGGACAGGGGGGGAGACCCAGTACTTC. Protein: CASSWAGGTGGETQYF.

This chain uses TRBV11-2 with TRBJ2-7, with a possible D match to TRBD1 (6 bases). Per germline, CDR1 SGHAT and CDR2 FQNNGV. The ends were cut back, 2 bases at V and 5 bases at J, with 19 bases in the middle. The length of the CDR3 is 16 residues. The CDR3 reads CASSLRGNLLFDEQYF. For the CDR3, the DNA is TGTGCCAGCAGCTTAAGGGGGAACCTATTATTCGACGAGCAGTACTTC. The full variable domain, rest sourced from reference TRBV11-2 and TRBJ2-7, is EAGVAQSPRYKIIEKRQSVAFWCNPISGHATLYWYQQILGQGPKLLIQFQNNGVVDDSQLPKDRFSAERLKGVDSTLKIQPAKLEDSAVYLCASSLRGNLLFDEQYFGPGTRLTVT.